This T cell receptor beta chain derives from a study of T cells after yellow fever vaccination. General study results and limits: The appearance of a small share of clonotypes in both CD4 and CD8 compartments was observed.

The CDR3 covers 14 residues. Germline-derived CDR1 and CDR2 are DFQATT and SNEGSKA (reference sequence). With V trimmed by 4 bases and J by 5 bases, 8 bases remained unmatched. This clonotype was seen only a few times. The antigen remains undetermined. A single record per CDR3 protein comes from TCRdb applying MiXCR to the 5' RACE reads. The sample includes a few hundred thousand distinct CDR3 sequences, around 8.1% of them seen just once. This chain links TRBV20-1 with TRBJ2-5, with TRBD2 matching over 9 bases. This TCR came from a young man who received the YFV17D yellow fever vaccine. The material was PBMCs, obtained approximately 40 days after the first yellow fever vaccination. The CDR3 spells CSAKLSGGVETQYF. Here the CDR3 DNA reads TGCAGTGCTAAGCTTAGCGGGGGCGTCGAGACCCAGTACTTC.